Listed below are T cell receptor beta chains from one sample, sequenced in a study of graft-versus-host responses after intestinal transplantation. Which antigens these TCRs recognize remains unknown. Method: immunoSEQ multiplex PCR; TCRdb's copy keeps in-frame clones and lacks some. The sample records 99,000 or so clones, 92% being singletons. Sequencing used unstimulated CD8+ T cells sorted from spleen or lymph node cells, obtained before transplant. The receptor source for this set is a human donor who was the organ donor for an intestinal transplant. CDR3s include the opening cysteine and the closing phenylalanine or tryptophan. D genes are given only for firm matches. Clone sizes are given selectively: once, few, many, or a class where the clone is expanded.

d_gene | abundance | j_gene | v_gene | CDR3aa | CDR3nt
TRBD2 | . | TRBJ2-7 | TRBV7-8 | CASSLAGSLAGANYEQYF | TGTGCCAGCAGCTTAGCTGGGTCACTAGCGGGAGCTAACTACGAGCAGTACTTC
TRBD2 | . | TRBJ2-2 | TRBV7-6 | CASSLVGGSGELFF | TGTGCCAGCAGCTTAGTGGGCGGGAGTGGGGAGCTGTTTTTT
. | once | TRBJ1-1 | TRBV5-1 | CASSLAVNRAPEAFF | TGCGCCAGCAGCTTGGCCGTCAACAGGGCCCCTGAAGCTTTCTTT
TRBD2 | . | TRBJ2-7 | TRBV10-2 | CASSETGGPYEQYF | TGCGCCAGCAGTGAGACGGGGGGGCCCTACGAGCAGTACTTC
. | . | TRBJ2-1 | TRBV5-1 | CASSLWALSSYNEQFF | TGCGCCAGCAGCTTGTGGGCATTGAGCTCCTACAATGAGCAGTTCTTC
. | . | TRBJ2-7 | TRBV4-1 | CASSQRLDYEQYF | TGCGCCAGCAGCCAAAGACTAGACTACGAGCAGTACTTC
. | . | TRBJ2-1 | TRBV20-1 | CSAITSQQFF | TGCAGTGCTATAACTAGTCAGCAGTTCTTC
. | . | TRBJ1-6 | TRBV5-1 | CASSLGAFWNSPLHF | TGCGCCAGCAGCTTGGGAGCCTTCTGGAATTCACCCCTCCACTTT
TRBD1 | . | TRBJ2-7 | TRBV11-3 | CASSLVRFGTGDYEQYF | TGTGCCAGCAGCTTAGTTAGGTTCGGGACAGGGGACTACGAGCAGTACTTC
. | once | TRBJ1-1 | TRBV5-1 | CASSLSELAEAFF | TGCGCCAGCAGCTTGAGTGAACTCGCTGAAGCTTTCTTT
. | . | TRBJ2-1 | TRBV4-1 | CASSQFSSSPSNEQFF | TGCGCCAGCAGCCAATTTTCGAGCTCTCCAAGCAATGAGCAGTTCTTC
. | . | TRBJ1-1 | TRBV27 | CASRSFQGFANTEAFF | TGTGCCAGCAGGAGTTTTCAGGGGTTCGCGAACACTGAAGCTTTCTTT
. | . | TRBJ2-3 | TRBV28 | CASSYHLAEDSTYTQYF | TGTGCCAGCAGTTACCACTTAGCGGAGGACTCGACTTATACGCAGTATTTT
. | . | TRBJ2-1 | TRBV19 | CATLANGEQFF | TGTGCCACGCTAGCTAACGGTGAGCAGTTCTTC
TRBD2 | . | TRBJ2-7 | TRBV27 | CASSFFGTSVYEQYF | TGTGCCAGCAGTTTTTTCGGGACTAGCGTCTACGAGCAGTACTTC
TRBD1 | once | TRBJ2-5 | TRBV9 | CASSVWGQMQETQYF | TGTGCCAGCAGCGTATGGGGACAGATGCAAGAGACCCAGTACTTC
. | . | TRBJ2-7 | TRBV5-4 | CASSPNGNEQYF | TGTGCCAGCAGCCCTAACGGGAATGAGCAGTACTTC
TRBD1 | . | TRBJ1-2 | TRBV5-1 | CASSSGQGWTPLYGYTF | TGCGCCAGCAGCTCTGGACAGGGCTGGACCCCACTCTATGGCTACACCTTC
TRBD1 | . | TRBJ2-3 | TRBV19 | CASSSGGPSTDTQYF | TGTGCCAGTAGTTCAGGGGGCCCAAGCACAGATACGCAGTATTTT
. | . | TRBJ1-1 | TRBV6-1 | CASSEFVGAYTEAFF | TGTGCCAGCAGTGAATTTGTGGGGGCCTACACTGAAGCTTTCTTT
. | once | TRBJ1-5 | TRBV12-5 | CASGFGGMPQHF | TGTGCTAGTGGTTTTGGGGGGATGCCCCAGCATTTT
. | once | TRBJ1-2 | TRBV12-5 | CASGFRLPKQGSHGYTF | TGTGCTAGTGGTTTTAGGTTACCCAAACAGGGATCACACGGCTACACCTTC
. | . | TRBJ2-7 | TRBV28 | CASSFQGNYYEQYF | TGTGCCAGCAGTTTTCAGGGTAACTACTACGAGCAGTACTTC
TRBD2 | once | TRBJ2-1 | TRBV5-1 | CASSRPGGSSYNEQFF | TGCGCCAGCAGCCGACCCGGGGGGAGCTCCTACAATGAGCAGTTCTTC
TRBD2 | . | TRBJ2-7 | TRBV30 | CAWSPDSSGRTYEQYF | TGCGCCTGGAGTCCTGATTCTAGCGGGAGGACCTACGAGCAGTACTTC
. | . | TRBJ2-7 | TRBV13 | CASGTDEQYF | TGTGCCAGCGGGACTGACGAGCAGTACTTC
. | . | TRBJ2-7 | TRBV28 | CASSQLGTSYEQYF | TGTGCCAGCAGCCAACTCGGGACTTCCTACGAGCAGTACTTC
TRBD2 | . | TRBJ2-1 | TRBV7-9 | CASSPPPIAGSYNEQFF | TGTGCCAGCAGCCCCCCCCCGATAGCGGGGTCCTACAATGAGCAGTTCTTC
TRBD1 | . | TRBJ2-7 | TRBV9 | CASSGQGREQYF | TGTGCCAGCAGTGGACAGGGAAGGGAGCAGTACTTC
. | . | TRBJ2-1 | TRBV7-6 | CASSLAPPEGLPTNEQFF | TGTGCCAGCAGCTTAGCCCCTCCAGAGGGACTCCCGACCAATGAGCAGTTCTTC
. | . | TRBJ2-7 | TRBV7-9 | CASGGSSYEQYF | TGTGCCAGTGGAGGGTCTTCCTACGAGCAGTACTTC
TRBD2 | . | TRBJ2-1 | TRBV28 | CASSKLAGLYNEQFF | TGTGCCAGCAGTAAACTAGCGGGCCTCTACAATGAGCAGTTCTTC
TRBD2 | . | TRBJ2-5 | TRBV5-1 | CASSSSGVETQYF | TGCGCCAGCAGCTCCAGCGGGGTAGAGACCCAGTACTTC
TRBD2 | . | TRBJ2-3 | TRBV10-1 | CASSEGLVLGLATDTQYF | TGCGCCAGCAGTGAGGGTTTGGTTTTGGGACTAGCTACAGATACGCAGTATTTT
TRBD2 | . | TRBJ2-7 | TRBV27 | CASSSHAGTSGRVRYF | TGTGCCAGCAGTTCCCATGCCGGGACTAGCGGGAGGGTTAGGTACTTC
. | . | TRBJ2-7 | TRBV28 | CASSPNLYEQYF | TGTGCCAGCAGTCCGAACCTATACGAGCAGTACTTC
TRBD1 | . | TRBJ1-2 | TRBV6-5 | CASSQGTDGYTF | TGTGCCAGCAGTCAAGGGACAGATGGCTACACCTTC
TRBD1 | . | TRBJ1-6 | TRBV4-1 | CASSQGQGAYNSPLHF | TGCGCCAGCAGCCAAGGACAGGGGGCCTATAATTCACCCCTCCACTTT
TRBD1 | . | TRBJ1-2 | TRBV6-5 | CASSSSGTGGNYGYTF | TGTGCCAGCAGTTCATCCGGGACAGGGGGAAACTATGGCTACACCTTC
TRBD1 | . | TRBJ1-1 | TRBV5-1 | CASSSTSGQVEAFF | TGCGCCAGCAGCTCGACTAGTGGACAGGTTGAAGCTTTCTTT
TRBD2 | . | TRBJ2-5 | TRBV2 | CARLAGETQYF | TGTGCCAGACTAGCGGGAGAGACCCAGTACTTC
. | . | TRBJ2-7 | TRBV7-2 | CASSFFLGGYEQYF | TGTGCCAGCAGCTTTTTCCTAGGTGGTTACGAGCAGTACTTC
. | . | TRBJ2-7 | TRBV19 | CASSTGTGTASGAYEQYF | TGTGCCAGTAGTACGGGGACAGGGACGGCTAGCGGGGCTTACGAGCAGTACTTC
. | . | TRBJ1-2 | TRBV5-5 | CASSLRAGREDYGYTF | TGTGCCAGCAGCTTGAGGGCAGGAAGGGAGGACTATGGCTACACCTTC
TRBD2 | . | TRBJ2-3 | TRBV6-5 | CASSSAAGSGTDTQYF | TGTGCCAGCAGTTCCGCAGCGGGATCGGGGACAGATACGCAGTATTTT
. | . | TRBJ1-1 | TRBV7-9 | CASSLWPRQAFF | TGTGCCAGCAGCTTATGGCCCCGTCAAGCTTTCTTT
TRBD2 | . | TRBJ2-1 | TRBV5-4 | CASSLMGGGAIYEQFF | TGTGCCAGCAGCTTGATGGGCGGGGGGGCCATCTATGAGCAGTTCTTC
. | . | TRBJ1-2 | TRBV19 | CASSEYRDGYTF | TGTGCCAGTAGTGAATACAGAGATGGCTACACCTTC
TRBD1 | . | TRBJ1-5 | TRBV2 | CASSPGTGFDSNQPQHF | TGTGCCAGCAGTCCCGGGACAGGGTTTGATAGCAATCAGCCCCAGCATTTT
TRBD2 | . | TRBJ2-3 | TRBV7-8 | CASSLVFLAGGLSTDTQYF | TGTGCCAGCAGCTTAGTTTTCCTAGCGGGGGGGTTAAGCACAGATACGCAGTATTTT
. | . | TRBJ2-1 | TRBV25-1 | CASSEYFVRGKAEQFF | TGTGCCAGCAGTGAATATTTTGTCAGGGGAAAGGCTGAGCAGTTCTTC
. | once | TRBJ1-5 | TRBV28 | CASSFWGGRAGGNQPQHF | TGTGCCAGCAGTTTTTGGGGGGGGCGCGCTGGGGGCAATCAGCCCCAGCATTTT
. | . | TRBJ2-5 | TRBV10-3 | CAISDREGQETQYF | TGTGCCATCAGTGATCGTGAGGGTCAAGAGACCCAGTACTTC
. | . | TRBJ1-1 | TRBV7-9 | CASSPYDRPEAFF | TGTGCCAGCAGCCCTTATGACAGGCCTGAAGCTTTCTTT